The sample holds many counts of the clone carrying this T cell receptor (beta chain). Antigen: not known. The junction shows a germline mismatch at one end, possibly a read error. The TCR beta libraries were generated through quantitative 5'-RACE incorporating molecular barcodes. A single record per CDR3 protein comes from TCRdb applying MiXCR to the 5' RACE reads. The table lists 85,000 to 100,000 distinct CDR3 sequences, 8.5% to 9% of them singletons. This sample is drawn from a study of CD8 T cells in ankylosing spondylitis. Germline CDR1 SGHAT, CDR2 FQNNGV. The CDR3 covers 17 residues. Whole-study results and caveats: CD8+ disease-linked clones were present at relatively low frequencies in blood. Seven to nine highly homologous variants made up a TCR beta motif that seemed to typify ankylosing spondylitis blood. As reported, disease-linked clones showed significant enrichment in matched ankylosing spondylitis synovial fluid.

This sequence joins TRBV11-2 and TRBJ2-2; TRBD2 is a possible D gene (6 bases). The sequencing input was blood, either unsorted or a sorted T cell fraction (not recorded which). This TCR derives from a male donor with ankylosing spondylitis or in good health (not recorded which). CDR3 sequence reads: CASRLGRVEGYTGELFF. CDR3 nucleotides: TGTGCCAGCCGCTTAGGTCGCGTGGAGGGCTACACCGGGGAGCTGTTTTTT.